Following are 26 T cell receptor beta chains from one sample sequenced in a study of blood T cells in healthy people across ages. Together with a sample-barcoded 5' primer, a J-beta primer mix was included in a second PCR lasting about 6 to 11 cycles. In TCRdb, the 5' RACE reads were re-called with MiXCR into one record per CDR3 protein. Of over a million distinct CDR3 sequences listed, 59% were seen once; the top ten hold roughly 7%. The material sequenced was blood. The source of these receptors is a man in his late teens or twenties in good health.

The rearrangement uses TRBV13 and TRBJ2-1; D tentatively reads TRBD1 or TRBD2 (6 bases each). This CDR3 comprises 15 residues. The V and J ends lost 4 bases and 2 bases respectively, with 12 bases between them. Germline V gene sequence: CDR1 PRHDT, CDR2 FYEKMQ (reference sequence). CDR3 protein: CASSWERGAYNEQFF. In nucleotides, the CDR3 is TGTGCCAGCAGCTGGGAAAGGGGGGCCTACAATGAGCAGTTCTTC.

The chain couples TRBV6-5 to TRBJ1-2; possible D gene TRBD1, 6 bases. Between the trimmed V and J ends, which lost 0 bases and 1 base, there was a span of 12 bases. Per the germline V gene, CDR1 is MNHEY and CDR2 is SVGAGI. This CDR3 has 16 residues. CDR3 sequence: CASSYSGTPDNYGYTF. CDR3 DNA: TGTGCCAGCAGTTACTCGGGGACACCCGATAACTATGGCTACACCTTC.

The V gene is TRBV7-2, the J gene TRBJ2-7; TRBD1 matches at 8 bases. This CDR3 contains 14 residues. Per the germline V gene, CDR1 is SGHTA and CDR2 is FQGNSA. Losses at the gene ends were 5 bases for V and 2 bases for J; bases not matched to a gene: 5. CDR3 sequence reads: CASSIPGQAYEQYF. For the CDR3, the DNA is TGTGCCAGCAGCATCCCGGGACAGGCCTACGAGCAGTACTTC.

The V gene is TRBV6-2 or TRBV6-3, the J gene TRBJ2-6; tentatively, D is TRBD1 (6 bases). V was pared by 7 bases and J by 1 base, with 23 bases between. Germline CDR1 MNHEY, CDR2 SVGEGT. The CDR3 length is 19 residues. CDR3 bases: TGTGCCAGCATTGGAGGCAGGGGTGACTATAAATCTGGGGCCAACGTCCTGACTTTC. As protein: CASIGGRGDYKSGANVLTF.

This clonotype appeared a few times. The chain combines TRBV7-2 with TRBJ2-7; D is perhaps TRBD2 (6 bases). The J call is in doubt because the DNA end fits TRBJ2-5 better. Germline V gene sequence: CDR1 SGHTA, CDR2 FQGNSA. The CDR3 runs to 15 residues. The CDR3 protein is CASSLLAGEGQTQYF. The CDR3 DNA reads TGTGCCAGCAGCCTACTAGCTGGAGAGGGACAGACCCAGTACTTC.

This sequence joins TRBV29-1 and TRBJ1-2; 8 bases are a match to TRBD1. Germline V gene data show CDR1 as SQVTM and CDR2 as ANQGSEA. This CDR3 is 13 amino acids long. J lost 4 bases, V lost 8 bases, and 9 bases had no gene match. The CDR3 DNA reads TGCAGCTCTCTACAGGGGGTCGCCTATGGCTACACCTTC. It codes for CSSLQGVAYGYTF.

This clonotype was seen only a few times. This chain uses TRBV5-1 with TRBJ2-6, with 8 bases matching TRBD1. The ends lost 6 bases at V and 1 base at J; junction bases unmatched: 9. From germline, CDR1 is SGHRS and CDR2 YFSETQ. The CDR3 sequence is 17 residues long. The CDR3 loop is CASTWTGSLSGANVLTF. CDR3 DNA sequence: TGCGCCAGCACCTGGACAGGGAGCTTGTCTGGGGCCAACGTCCTGACTTTC.

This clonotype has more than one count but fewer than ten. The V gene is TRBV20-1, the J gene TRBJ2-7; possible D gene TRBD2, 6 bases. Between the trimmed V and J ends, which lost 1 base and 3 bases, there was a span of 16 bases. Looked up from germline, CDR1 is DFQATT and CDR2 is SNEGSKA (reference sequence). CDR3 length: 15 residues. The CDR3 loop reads CSARGGGGENYEQYF. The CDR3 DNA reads TGCAGTGCTAGAGGGGGCGGCGGGGAGAACTACGAGCAGTACTTC.

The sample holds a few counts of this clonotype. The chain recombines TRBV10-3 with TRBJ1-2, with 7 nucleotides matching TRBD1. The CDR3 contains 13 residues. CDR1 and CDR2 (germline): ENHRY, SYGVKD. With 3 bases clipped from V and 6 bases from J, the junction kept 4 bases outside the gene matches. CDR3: CAISDPGTDGYTF. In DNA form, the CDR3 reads TGTGCCATCAGTGACCCCGGGACAGATGGCTACACCTTC.

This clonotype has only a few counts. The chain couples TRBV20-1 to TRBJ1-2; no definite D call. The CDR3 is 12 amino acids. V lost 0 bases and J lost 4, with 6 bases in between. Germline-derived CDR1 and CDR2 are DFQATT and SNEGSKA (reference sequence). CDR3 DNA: TGCAGTGCTAGAGAGGCTGCCTATGGCTACACCTTC. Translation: CSAREAAYGYTF.

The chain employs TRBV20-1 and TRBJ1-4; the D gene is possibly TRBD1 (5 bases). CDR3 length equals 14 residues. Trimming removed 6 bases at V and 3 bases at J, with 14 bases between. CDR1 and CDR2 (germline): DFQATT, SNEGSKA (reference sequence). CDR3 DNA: TGCAGTGCCCCCTTCGGGGGAGCTAATGAAAAACTGTTTTTT. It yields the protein CSAPFGGANEKLFF.

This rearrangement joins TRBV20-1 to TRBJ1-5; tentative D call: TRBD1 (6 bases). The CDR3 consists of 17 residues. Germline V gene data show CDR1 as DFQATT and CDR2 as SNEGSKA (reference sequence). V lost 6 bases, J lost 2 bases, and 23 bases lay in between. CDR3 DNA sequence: TGCAGTGCCACTTGGAGCACAGGGATACCAGGCAATCAGCCCCAGCATTTT. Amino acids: CSATWSTGIPGNQPQHF.

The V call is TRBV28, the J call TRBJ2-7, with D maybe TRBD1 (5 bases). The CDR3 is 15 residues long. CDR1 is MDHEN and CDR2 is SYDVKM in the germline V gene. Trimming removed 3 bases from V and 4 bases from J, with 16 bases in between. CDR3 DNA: TGTGCCAGCAGTTTCTCTACCCGACAGAAATACGAGCAGTACTTC. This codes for CASSFSTRQKYEQYF.

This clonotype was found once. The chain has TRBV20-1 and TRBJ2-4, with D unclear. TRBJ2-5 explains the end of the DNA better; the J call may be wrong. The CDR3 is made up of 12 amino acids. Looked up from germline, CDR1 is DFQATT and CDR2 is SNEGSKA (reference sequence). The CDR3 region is CSASINQETQYF. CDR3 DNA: TGCAGTGCTAGTATTAACCAAGAGACCCAGTACTTC.

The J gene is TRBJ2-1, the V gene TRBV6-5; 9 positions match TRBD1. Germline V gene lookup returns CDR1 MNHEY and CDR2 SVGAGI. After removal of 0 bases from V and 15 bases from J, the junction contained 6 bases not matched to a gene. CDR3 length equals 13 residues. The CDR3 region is CASSYSDRGWLFF. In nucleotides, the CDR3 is TGTGCCAGCAGTTACTCTGACAGGGGGTGGTTGTTCTTC.

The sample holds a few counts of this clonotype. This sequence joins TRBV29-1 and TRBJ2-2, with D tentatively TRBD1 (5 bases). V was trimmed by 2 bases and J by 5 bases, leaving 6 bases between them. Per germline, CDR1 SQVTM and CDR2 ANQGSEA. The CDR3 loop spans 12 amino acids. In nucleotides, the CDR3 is TGCAGCGTTGAAAGGGGAACCGGGGAGCTGTTTTTT. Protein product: CSVERGTGELFF.

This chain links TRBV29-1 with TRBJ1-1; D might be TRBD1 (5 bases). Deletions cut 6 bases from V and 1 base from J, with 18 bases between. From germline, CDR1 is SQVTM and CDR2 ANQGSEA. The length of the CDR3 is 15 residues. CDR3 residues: CSVGGTPKGNTEAFF. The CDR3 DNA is TGCAGCGTGGGCGGGACCCCTAAGGGGAACACTGAAGCTTTCTTT.

CDR3 amino acids: CASSVGGWHNSPLHF. CDR3 bases: TGTGCCAGCAGTGTCGGGGGCTGGCATAATTCACCCCTCCACTTT. V is TRBV6-2 or TRBV6-3 and J is TRBJ1-6; possibly TRBD1 for D (6 bases). Germline-derived CDR1 and CDR2 are MNHEY and SVGEGT. V lost 5 bases to trimming and J lost 5 bases, with 13 bases between them. The CDR3 runs 15 residues.

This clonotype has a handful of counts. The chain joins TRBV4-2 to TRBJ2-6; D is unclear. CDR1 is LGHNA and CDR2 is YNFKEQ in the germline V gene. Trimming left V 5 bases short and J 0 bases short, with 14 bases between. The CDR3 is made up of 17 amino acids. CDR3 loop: CASSLTRQNSGANVLTF. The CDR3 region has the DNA TGTGCCAGCAGCTTGACAAGGCAAAACTCTGGGGCCAACGTCCTGACTTTC.

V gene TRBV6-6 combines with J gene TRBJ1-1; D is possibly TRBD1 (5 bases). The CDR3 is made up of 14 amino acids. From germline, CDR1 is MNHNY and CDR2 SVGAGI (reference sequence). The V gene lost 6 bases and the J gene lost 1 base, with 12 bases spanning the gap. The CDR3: CASSHIRENTEAFF. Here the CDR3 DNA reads TGTGCCAGCAGCCACATCAGGGAGAACACTGAAGCTTTCTTT.

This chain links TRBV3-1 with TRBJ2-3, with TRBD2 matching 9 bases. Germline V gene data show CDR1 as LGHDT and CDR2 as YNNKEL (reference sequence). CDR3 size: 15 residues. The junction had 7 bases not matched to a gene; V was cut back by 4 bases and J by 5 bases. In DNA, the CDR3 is TGTGCCAGCAGCCGGGCGGGGGGGCCTCAAGATACGCAGTATTTT. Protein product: CASSRAGGPQDTQYF.

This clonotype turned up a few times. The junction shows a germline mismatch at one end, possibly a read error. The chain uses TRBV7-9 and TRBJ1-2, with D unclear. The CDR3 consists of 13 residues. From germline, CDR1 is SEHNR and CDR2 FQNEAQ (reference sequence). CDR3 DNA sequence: TGTGCCAGCAGTTTAGGGTTAGACTATGGCTACACCTTC. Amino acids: CASSLGLDYGYTF. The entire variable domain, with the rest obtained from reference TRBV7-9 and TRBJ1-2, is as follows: DTGVSQNPRHKITKRGQNVTFRCDPISEHNRLYWYRQTLGQGPEFLTYFQNEAQLEKSRLLSDRFSAERPKGSFSTLEIQRTEQGDSAMYLCASSLGLDYGYTFGSGTRLTVV.

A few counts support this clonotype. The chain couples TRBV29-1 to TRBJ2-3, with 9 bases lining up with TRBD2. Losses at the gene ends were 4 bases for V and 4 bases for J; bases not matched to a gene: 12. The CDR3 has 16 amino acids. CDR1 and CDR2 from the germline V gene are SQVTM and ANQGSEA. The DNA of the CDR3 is TGCAGCGTTGGAGGGCCTTTGCGGGGGGGGTCAGATACGCAGTATTTT. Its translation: CSVGGPLRGGSDTQYF.

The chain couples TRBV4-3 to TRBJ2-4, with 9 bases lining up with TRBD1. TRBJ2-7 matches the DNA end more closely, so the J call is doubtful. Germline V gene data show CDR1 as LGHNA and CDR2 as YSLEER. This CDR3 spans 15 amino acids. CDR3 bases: TGCGCCAGCAGCCAACAGGCCGGGACAGGGTACGAGCAGTACTTC. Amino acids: CASSQQAGTGYEQYF.

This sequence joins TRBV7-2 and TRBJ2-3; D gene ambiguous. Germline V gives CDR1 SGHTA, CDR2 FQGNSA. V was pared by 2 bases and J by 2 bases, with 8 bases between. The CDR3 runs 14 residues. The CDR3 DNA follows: TGTGCCAGCAGCTTAAGGGCGGTCACAGATACGCAGTATTTT. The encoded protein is CASSLRAVTDTQYF.

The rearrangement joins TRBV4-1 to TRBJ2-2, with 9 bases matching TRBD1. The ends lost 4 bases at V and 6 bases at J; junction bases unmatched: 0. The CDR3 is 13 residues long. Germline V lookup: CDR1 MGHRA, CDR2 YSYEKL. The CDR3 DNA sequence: TGCGCCAGCAGCCGGACAGGGGCCGGGGAGCTGTTTTTT. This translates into CASSRTGAGELFF.